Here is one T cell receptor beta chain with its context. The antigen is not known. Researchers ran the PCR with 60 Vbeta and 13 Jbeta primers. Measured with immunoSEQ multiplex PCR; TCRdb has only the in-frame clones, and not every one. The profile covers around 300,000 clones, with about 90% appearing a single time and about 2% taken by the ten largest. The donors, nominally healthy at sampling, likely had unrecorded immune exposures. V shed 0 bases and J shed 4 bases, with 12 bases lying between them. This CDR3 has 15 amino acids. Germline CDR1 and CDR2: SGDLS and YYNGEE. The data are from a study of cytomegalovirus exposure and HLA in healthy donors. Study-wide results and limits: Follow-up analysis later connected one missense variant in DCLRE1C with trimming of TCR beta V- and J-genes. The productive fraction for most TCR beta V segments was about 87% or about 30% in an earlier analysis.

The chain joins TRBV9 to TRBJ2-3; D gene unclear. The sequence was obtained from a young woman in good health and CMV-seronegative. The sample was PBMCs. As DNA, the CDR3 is TGTGCCAGCAGCGTAGATCTGTCCCAGGCAGATACGCAGTATTTT. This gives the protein CASSVDLSQADTQYF.